This T cell receptor (beta chain) was recovered during a study of immune cell composition in non-small cell lung cancer. Overall study context: Tumours were mainly lung adenocarcinoma or squamous cell carcinoma.

Only in-frame clones appear in the TCRdb table, and some are missing; sequencing was by immunoSEQ multiplex PCR. Among some 4,600 clones listed, around 68% were seen once. Germline lookup yields CDR1 MNHEY and CDR2 SVGAGI. CDR3 size: 11 residues. Trimming left V 8 bases short and J 2 bases short, with 6 bases between. Normal lung sampling was at least 3 cm from the tumour, as distant as possible. This TCR came from a human donor with non-small cell lung cancer. The rearrangement joins TRBV6-5 to TRBJ1-1; no clear D gene. Sequenced: non-adjacent lung tissue. CDR3 protein: CASRGNTEAFF. CDR3 sequence (DNA): TGTGCCAGCCGCGGAAACACTGAAGCTTTCTTT.